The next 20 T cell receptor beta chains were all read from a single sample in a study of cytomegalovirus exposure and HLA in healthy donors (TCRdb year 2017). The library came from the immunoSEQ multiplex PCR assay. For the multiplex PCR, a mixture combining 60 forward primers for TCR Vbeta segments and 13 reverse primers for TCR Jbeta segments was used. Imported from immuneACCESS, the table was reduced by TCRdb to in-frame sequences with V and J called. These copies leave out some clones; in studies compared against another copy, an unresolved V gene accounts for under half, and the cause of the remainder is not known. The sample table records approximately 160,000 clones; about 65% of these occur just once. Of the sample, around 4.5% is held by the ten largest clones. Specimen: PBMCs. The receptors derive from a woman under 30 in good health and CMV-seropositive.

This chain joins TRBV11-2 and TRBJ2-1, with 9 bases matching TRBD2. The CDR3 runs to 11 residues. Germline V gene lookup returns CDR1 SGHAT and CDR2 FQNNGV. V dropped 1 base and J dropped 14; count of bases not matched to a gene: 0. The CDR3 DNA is TGTGCCAGCAGCTTAGGGACTAGCGAGTTCTTC. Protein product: CASSLGTSEFF. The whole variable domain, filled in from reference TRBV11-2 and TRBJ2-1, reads EAGVAQSPRYKIIEKRQSVAFWCNPISGHATLYWYQQILGQGPKLLIQFQNNGVVDDSQLPKDRFSAERLKGVDSTLKIQPAKLEDSAVYLCASSLGTSEFFGPGTRLTVL.

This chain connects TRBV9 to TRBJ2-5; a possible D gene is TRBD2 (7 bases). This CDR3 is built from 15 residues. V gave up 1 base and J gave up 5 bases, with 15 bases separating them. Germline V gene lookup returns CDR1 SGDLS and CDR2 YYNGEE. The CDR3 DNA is TGTGCCAGCAGCGTAAGCTCGGGGGGCGGGGAGACCCAGTACTTC. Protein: CASSVSSGGGETQYF.

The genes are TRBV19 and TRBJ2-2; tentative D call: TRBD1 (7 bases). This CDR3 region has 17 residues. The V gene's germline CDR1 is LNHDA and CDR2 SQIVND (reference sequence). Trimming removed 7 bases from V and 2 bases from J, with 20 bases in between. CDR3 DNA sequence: TGTGCCAGTACAGGTTCTGGAGGGGACAGAAACACCGGGGAGCTGTTTTTT. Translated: CASTGSGGDRNTGELFF.

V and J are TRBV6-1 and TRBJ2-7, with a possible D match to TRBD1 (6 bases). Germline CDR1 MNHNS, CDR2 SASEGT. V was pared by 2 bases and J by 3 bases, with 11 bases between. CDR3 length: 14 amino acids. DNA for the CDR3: TGTGCCAGCAGTGAAACCGCAGGGGACTACGAGCAGTACTTC. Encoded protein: CASSETAGDYEQYF.

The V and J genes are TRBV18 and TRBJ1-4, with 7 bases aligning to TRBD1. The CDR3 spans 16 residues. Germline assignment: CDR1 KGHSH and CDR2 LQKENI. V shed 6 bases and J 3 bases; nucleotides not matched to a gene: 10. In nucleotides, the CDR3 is TGTGCCAGCTCTTTGACACCGGGACAGTCTAATGAAAAACTGTTTTTT. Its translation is CASSLTPGQSNEKLFF.

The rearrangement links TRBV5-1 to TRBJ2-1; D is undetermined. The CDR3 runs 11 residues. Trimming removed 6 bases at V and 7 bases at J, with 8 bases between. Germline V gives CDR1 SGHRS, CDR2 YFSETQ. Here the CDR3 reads CASKVGNEQFF. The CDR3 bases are TGCGCCAGCAAGGTCGGGAATGAGCAGTTCTTC.

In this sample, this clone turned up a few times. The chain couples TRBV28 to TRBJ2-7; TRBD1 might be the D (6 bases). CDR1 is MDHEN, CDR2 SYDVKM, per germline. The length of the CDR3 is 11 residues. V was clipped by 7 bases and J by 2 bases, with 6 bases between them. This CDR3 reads CASTGAYEQYF. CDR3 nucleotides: TGTGCCAGCACAGGGGCCTACGAGCAGTACTTC.

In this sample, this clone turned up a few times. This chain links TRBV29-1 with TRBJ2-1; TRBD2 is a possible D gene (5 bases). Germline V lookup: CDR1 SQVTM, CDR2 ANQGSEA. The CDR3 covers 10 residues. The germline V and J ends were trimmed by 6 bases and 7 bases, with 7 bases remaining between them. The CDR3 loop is CSVGGNEQFF. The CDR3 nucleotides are TGCAGCGTAGGCGGGAATGAGCAGTTCTTC.

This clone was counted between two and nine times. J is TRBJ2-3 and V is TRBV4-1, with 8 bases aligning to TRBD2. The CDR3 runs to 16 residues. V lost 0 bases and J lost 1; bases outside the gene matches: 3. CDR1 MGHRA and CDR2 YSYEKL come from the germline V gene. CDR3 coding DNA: TGCGCCAGCAGCCAAGACTCAGCGGGAGGCACAGATACGCAGTATTTT. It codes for CASSQDSAGGTDTQYF.

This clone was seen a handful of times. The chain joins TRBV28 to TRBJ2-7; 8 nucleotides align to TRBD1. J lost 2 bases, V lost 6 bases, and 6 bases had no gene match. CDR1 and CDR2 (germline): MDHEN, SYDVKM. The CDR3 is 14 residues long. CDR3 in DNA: TGTGCCAGCAGGCAGACAGGGGTCCCCTACGAGCAGTACTTC. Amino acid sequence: CASRQTGVPYEQYF.

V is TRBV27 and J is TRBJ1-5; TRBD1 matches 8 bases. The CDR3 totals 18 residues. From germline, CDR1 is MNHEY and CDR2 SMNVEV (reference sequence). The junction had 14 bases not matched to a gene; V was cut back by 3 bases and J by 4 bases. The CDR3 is CASSFPTGEYFKNQPQHF. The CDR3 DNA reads TGTGCCAGCAGTTTCCCGACAGGGGAGTATTTTAAGAATCAGCCCCAGCATTTT.

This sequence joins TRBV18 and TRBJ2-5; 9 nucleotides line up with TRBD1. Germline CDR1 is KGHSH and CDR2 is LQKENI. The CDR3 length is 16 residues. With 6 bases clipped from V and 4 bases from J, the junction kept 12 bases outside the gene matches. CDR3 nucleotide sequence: TGTGCCAGCTCCCCCCGCTCGGGACAGGGTGGAGAGACCCAGTACTTC. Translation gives CASSPRSGQGGETQYF. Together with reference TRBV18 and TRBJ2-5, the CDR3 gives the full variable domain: NAGVMQNPRHLVRRRGQEARLRCSPMKGHSHVYWYRQLPEEGLKFMVYLQKENIIDESGMPKERFSAEFPKEGPSILRIQQVVRGDSAAYFCASSPRSGQGGETQYFGPGTRLLVL.

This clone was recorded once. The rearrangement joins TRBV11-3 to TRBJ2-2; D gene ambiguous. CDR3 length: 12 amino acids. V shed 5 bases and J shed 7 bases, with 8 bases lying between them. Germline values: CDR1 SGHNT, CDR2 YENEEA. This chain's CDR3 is CASSTRHGELFF. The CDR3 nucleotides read TGTGCCAGCAGCACCAGACACGGGGAGCTGTTTTTT.

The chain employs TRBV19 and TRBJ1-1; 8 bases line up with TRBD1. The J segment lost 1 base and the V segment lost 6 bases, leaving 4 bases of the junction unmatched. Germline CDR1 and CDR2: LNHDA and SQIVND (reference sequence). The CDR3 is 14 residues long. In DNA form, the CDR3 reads TGTGCCAGTAGATCAGGGGGCGGGAACACTGAAGCTTTCTTT. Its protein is CASRSGGGNTEAFF. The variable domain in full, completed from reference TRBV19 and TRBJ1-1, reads DGGITQSPKYLFRKEGQNVTLSCEQNLNHDAMYWYRQDPGQGLRLIYYSQIVNDFQKGDIAEGYSVSREKKESFPLTVTSAQKNPTAFYLCASRSGGGNTEAFFGQGTRLTVV.

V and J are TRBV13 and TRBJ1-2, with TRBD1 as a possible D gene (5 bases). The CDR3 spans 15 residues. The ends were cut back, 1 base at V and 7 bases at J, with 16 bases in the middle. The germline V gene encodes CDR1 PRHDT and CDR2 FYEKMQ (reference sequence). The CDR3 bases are TGTGCCAGCAGCTTAGCCGGGACTCAAAGAAGTGGCTACACCTTC. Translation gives CASSLAGTQRSGYTF.

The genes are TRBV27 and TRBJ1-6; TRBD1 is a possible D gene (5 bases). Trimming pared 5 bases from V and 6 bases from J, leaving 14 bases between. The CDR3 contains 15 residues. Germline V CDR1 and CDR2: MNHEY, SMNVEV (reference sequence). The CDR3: CASSTIAGFNSPLHF. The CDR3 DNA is TGTGCCAGCAGTACTATCGCAGGGTTTAATTCACCCCTCCACTTT.

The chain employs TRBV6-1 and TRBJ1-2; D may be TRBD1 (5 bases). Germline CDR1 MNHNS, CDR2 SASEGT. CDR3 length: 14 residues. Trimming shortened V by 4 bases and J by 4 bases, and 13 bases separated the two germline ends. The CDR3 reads CASSGQTARYGYTF. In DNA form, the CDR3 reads TGTGCCAGCAGTGGACAGACAGCCCGCTATGGCTACACCTTC.

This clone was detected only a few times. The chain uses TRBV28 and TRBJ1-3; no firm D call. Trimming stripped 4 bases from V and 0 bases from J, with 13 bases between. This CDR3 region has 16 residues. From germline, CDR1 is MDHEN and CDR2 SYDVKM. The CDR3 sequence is CASSSGSEGSGNTIYF. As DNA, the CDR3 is TGTGCCAGCAGTTCCGGATCAGAGGGCTCTGGAAACACCATATATTTT.

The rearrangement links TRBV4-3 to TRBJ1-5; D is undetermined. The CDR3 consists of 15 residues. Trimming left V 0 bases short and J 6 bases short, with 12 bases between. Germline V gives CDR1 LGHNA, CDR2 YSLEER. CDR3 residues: CASSQEGGGFQPQHF. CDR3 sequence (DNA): TGCGCCAGCAGCCAAGAGGGTGGAGGGTTTCAGCCCCAGCATTTT.

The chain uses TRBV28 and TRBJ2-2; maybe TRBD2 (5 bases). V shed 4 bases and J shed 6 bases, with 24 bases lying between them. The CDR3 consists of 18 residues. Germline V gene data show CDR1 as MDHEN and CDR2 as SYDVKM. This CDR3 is CASSSTNGLNLWAGELFF. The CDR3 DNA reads TGTGCCAGCAGTTCAACAAATGGACTCAACCTATGGGCCGGGGAGCTGTTTTTT.